The 22 T cell receptor beta chains below come from one sample, sequenced in a study of T cell repertoires in cytomegalovirus infection. A single record per CDR3 protein comes from TCRdb applying MiXCR to the reads. The sample includes 290,000 or so distinct CDR3 sequences, about 8.8% of them seen just once. The sample was PBMCs. The receptors shown here come from a human donor in good health (CMV status not recorded). Some clones in this sample may be carry-over from other donors' samples.

The table lists this clonotype with many counts. The chain carries TRBV7-2 and TRBJ1-5; a possible D gene is TRBD1 (5 bases). Germline CDR1 is SGHTA and CDR2 is FQGNSA. The CDR3 consists of 15 residues. Trimming removed 3 bases from V and 0 bases from J, with 9 bases in between. CDR3 DNA: TGTGCCAGCAGCTTCTCAGGGACTAGCAATCAGCCCCAGCATTTT. Translation: CASSFSGTSNQPQHF. The full variable domain, its missing parts supplied by reference TRBV7-2 and TRBJ1-5, is GAGVSQSPSNKVTEKGKDVELRCDPISGHTALYWYRQSLGQGLEFLIYFQGNSAPDKSGLPSDRFSAERTGGSVSTLTIQRTQQEDSAVYLCASSFSGTSNQPQHFGDGTRLSIL.

This clonotype came up many times. The V call is TRBV7-9, the J call TRBJ2-5, with D tentatively TRBD1 or TRBD2 (5 bases each). The germline V and J ends were trimmed by 5 bases and 3 bases, with 13 bases remaining between them. Per the germline V gene, CDR1 is SEHNR and CDR2 is FQNEAQ (reference sequence). This CDR3 is built from 14 residues. The CDR3 loop reads CASSTGREEETQYF. The CDR3 DNA follows: TGTGCCAGCAGCACGGGACGGGAAGAAGAGACCCAGTACTTC.

This clonotype was observed at least ten times. The rearrangement uses TRBV19 and TRBJ2-6, with D unclear. The CDR3 has 15 amino acids. Germline loops: CDR1 LNHDA, CDR2 SQIVND (reference sequence). V was shortened by 3 bases and J by 2 bases, with 8 bases between the two germline ends. CDR3 sequence reads: CASSIDWAGANVLTF. DNA for the CDR3: TGTGCCAGTAGTATTGACTGGGCTGGGGCCAACGTCCTGACTTTC.

This clonotype was detected ten times or more. The V and J genes are TRBV5-5 and TRBJ2-7, with TRBD2 matching over 13 bases. The V gene end was trimmed by 4 bases and the J gene end by 4 bases; junction bases not matched to a gene: 5. The V gene's germline CDR1 is SGHKS and CDR2 YYEKEE (reference sequence). The CDR3 has 15 residues. The CDR3 nucleotides read TGTGCCAGCAGCACCACTAGCGGGGGGGCGTACGAGCAGTACGTC. Its translation: CASSTTSGGAYEQYV.

The table lists this clonotype with many counts. The chain carries TRBV6-2 or TRBV6-3 and TRBJ2-5; D uncertain. The CDR3 sequence is 14 residues long. Germline V gives CDR1 MNHEY, CDR2 SVGEGT. The V and J ends lost 7 bases and 2 bases respectively, with 14 bases between them. CDR3 region: CASILPGRQETQYF. The CDR3 region has the DNA TGTGCCAGCATCCTCCCGGGCCGTCAAGAGACCCAGTACTTC.

The genes are TRBV11-2 and TRBJ2-5; no reliable D call. The CDR3 has 14 amino acids. Germline V gene data show CDR1 as SGHAT and CDR2 as FQNNGV. V was pared by 4 bases and J by 5 bases, with 14 bases between. The CDR3 region has the DNA TGTGCCAGCAGCTCTCAAGACGAGGTGGAGACCCAGTACTTC. Translating gives CASSSQDEVETQYF.

This clonotype was detected ten times or more. J is TRBJ1-4 and V is TRBV2; D unclear. The CDR3 length is 14 residues. The V gene lost 2 bases and the J gene lost 0 bases, with 4 bases spanning the gap. Germline V CDR1 and CDR2: SNHLY, FYNNEI. As DNA, the CDR3 is TGTGCCAGCAGTGAACAAACAACTAATGAAAAACTGTTTTTT. Protein: CASSEQTTNEKLFF.

This sequence joins TRBV29-1 and TRBJ2-3; 14 nucleotides line up with TRBD2. The CDR3 consists of 16 residues. The V segment lost 1 base and the J segment 6 bases; nucleotides outside the gene matches: 6. Germline V gives CDR1 SQVTM, CDR2 ANQGSEA. The CDR3 DNA reads TGCAGCGTTGAAGGACTAGCGGGGGGGCCCGAGGATACGCAGTATTTT. This encodes CSVEGLAGGPEDTQYF.

At least ten counts were recorded for this clonotype. The chain combines TRBV6-2 or TRBV6-3 with TRBJ2-7; TRBD1 matches at 8 bases. The CDR3 has 13 residues. V gave up 5 bases and J gave up 7 bases; unmatched junction bases: 7. Germline V CDR1 and CDR2: MNHEY, SVGEGT. DNA of the CDR3: TGTGCCAGCAGTCCTCAGGGGGCTAGGGAGCAGTACGTC. The encoded protein is CASSPQGAREQYV.

In this sample, this clonotype turned up many times. V is TRBV7-2 and J is TRBJ1-5; D call uncertain. The CDR3 spans 12 residues. Germline V CDR1 and CDR2: SGHTA, FQGNSA. V was clipped by 2 bases and J by 3 bases, with 2 bases between them. CDR3 region: CASSLHNQPQHF. CDR3 nucleotide sequence: TGTGCCAGCAGCTTACACAATCAGCCCCAGCATTTT.

This clonotype was recorded at least ten times. The rearrangement joins TRBV28 to TRBJ2-4, with 7 bases lining up with TRBD1. Unmatched junction bases numbered 6, after V lost 5 bases and J lost 8 bases. There are 13 residues in the CDR3. CDR1 and CDR2 from the germline V gene are MDHEN and SYDVKM. CDR3 DNA: TGTGCCAGCAGTCCCGACAGGGCATACATTCAGTACTTC. Translating gives CASSPDRAYIQYF.

This clonotype was observed a few times. The gene calls are TRBV5-4 and TRBJ2-5; TRBD1 is a possible D gene (6 bases). V shed 4 bases and J shed 1 base, with 11 bases lying between them. Germline-derived CDR1 and CDR2 are SGHNT and YYREEE (reference sequence). The CDR3 runs to 14 residues. The CDR3 is CASSPRDIQETQYF. The CDR3 DNA is TGTGCCAGCAGCCCTCGGGACATCCAAGAGACCCAGTACTTC. The whole variable domain, remainder taken from reference TRBV5-4 and TRBJ2-5, is ETGVTQSPTHLIKTRGQQVTLRCSSQSGHNTVSWYQQALGQGPQFIFQYYREEENGRGNFPPRFSGLQFPNYSSELNVNALELDDSALYLCASSPRDIQETQYFGPGTRLLVL.

This clonotype has a single count. With a much larger clone just one base away, this may be a read error. The CDR3 carries no conserved terminal phenylalanine or tryptophan, so it likely arises from a read error. The J gene is TRBJ1-1, the V gene TRBV15, with 7 bases lining up with TRBD1. The CDR3 contains 13 residues. Germline V gene sequence: CDR1 LNHNV, CDR2 YYDKDF (reference sequence). J lost 1 base, V lost 5 bases, and 1 base had no gene match. The CDR3 reads CATSYRGNTEAFL. In nucleotides, the CDR3 is TGTGCCACCAGCTACAGGGGGAACACTGAAGCTTTCCTT.

The CDR3 coding sequence is TGCAGTGCTATCCCACAACGCGATGAGCAGTTCTTC. Residues: CSAIPQRDEQFF. This chain links TRBV20-1 with TRBJ2-1; D gene uncertain. CDR3 size: 12 residues. V lost 4 bases, J lost 8 bases, and 12 bases lay in between. CDR1 and CDR2 (germline): DFQATT, SNEGSKA (reference sequence).

Worth noting for this clonotype: A much more abundant neighbour one base away suggests this may be a read error. The J gene is TRBJ2-1, the V gene TRBV4-1; D uncertain. Germline-derived CDR1 and CDR2 are MGHRA and YSYEKL. V was clipped by 0 bases and J by 5 bases, with 11 bases between them. The CDR3 covers 15 residues. The CDR3, as DNA: TGCGCCAGCAGCCAAGATCGAGGAGCCCACAATGAGCAGTTCTTC. Translated, it gives CASSQDRGAHNEQFF.

This clonotype came up many times. The chain is built from TRBV7-9 and TRBJ2-2; 7 bases line up with TRBD1. The CDR3 loop spans 14 amino acids. The germline gives CDR1 SEHNR, CDR2 FQNEAQ (reference sequence). V shed 7 bases and J 6 bases; nucleotides not matched to a gene: 8. The CDR3 coding sequence is TGTGCCAGCACCGGACAGGATGTTTCCGGGGAGCTGTTTTTT. As protein: CASTGQDVSGELFF.

This clonotype was seen ten or more times. The gene calls are TRBV6-6 and TRBJ1-5; unclear D gene. This CDR3 region has 16 residues. V was cut by 0 bases and J by 6 bases, with 15 bases left in between. The germline V gene has CDR1 MNHNY and CDR2 SVGAGI (reference sequence). CDR3: CASSYSYDISLQPQHF. The DNA of the CDR3 is TGTGCCAGCAGTTACTCGTACGACATCTCCCTTCAGCCCCAGCATTTT.

This sequence joins TRBV12-3 or TRBV12-4 and TRBJ1-2, with D unresolved. The CDR3 runs 15 residues. V lost 4 bases and J lost 4, with 16 bases in between. The CDR3 DNA follows: TGTGCCAGCAGTTCATACCCCACCCGCGGCTATGGCTACACCTTC. Residues: CASSSYPTRGYGYTF.

This clonotype was counted a single time. A much larger clonotype is one base distant, so this may be a read error. The CDR3 nucleotides read TGTGCCACCAGCAGAGTGAAAAGCGGGGGCTCCAATGAGCAGTTCTTC. It translates to CATSRVKSGGSNEQFF. The V gene is TRBV15, the J gene TRBJ2-1; 8 bases line up with TRBD2. V was clipped by 1 base and J by 6 bases; unmatched bases: 8. The CDR3 loop spans 16 amino acids. Germline V lookup: CDR1 LNHNV, CDR2 YYDKDF (reference sequence).

This clonotype was detected only a few times. The V call is TRBV18, the J call TRBJ2-5; a weak D match, TRBD2 (6 bases). V was trimmed by 0 bases and J by 1 base, leaving 15 bases between them. The CDR3 has 17 amino acids. Per germline, CDR1 KGHSH and CDR2 LQKENI. CDR3 bases: TGTGCCAGCTCACCACCGCGGGCGGGACTTGGCCAAGAGACCCAGTACTTC. Translating gives CASSPPRAGLGQETQYF.

This clonotype was observed at least ten times. The chain joins TRBV7-6 to TRBJ2-5, with D unresolved. This CDR3 comprises 12 residues. The germline CDR1 and CDR2 sequences are SGHVS and FNYEAQ. V lost 1 base, J lost 9 bases, and 9 bases lay in between. The CDR3 here is CASSLGDLSQYF. The CDR3 coding sequence is TGTGCCAGCAGCTTAGGCGATTTGTCCCAGTACTTC.

In its sample, this clonotype was seen many times. The gene calls are TRBV3-1 and TRBJ1-2; unclear D gene. Trimming shortened V by 1 base and J by 8 bases, and 14 bases separated the two germline ends. CDR3 length: 14 amino acids. Germline loops: CDR1 LGHDT, CDR2 YNNKEL (reference sequence). CDR3 sequence reads: CASSQALPRVGYTF. CDR3 nucleotides: TGTGCCAGCAGCCAAGCCCTACCGAGGGTAGGCTACACCTTC.